A single T cell receptor beta chain is shown here with its context. What it binds is not known. These data come from a study of T cell responses to AZD1222 COVID-19 vaccine. Study outcomes and limitations: Nearly half of spike-specific TCRs reportedly target unmutated variant regions. The sample set comprised mostly white British donors with more females, and clonal diversity was possibly underestimated. Vaccine-associated CD4 TCRs spanned spike, dominant at 160-218 and 743-854.

Assay used: immunoSEQ multiplex PCR; TCRdb lists only in-frame clones, some missing. The sample consists of 75,000 to 100,000 clones, more than 80% of them appearing once. The TCR was taken from an adult in good health. The starting material was peripheral blood, obtained on day 0 of AZD1222 vaccination.

CDR3 protein: CATSRQVTGVSDTQYF. The CDR3 DNA sequence: TGTGCCACCAGCAGACAAGTAACGGGAGTCTCAGATACGCAGTATTTT. The genes are TRBV15 and TRBJ2-3, with a tentative D call TRBD2 (6 bases). V was clipped by 2 bases and J by 4 bases, with 16 bases between them. The CDR3 covers 16 residues. Germline V gene lookup returns CDR1 LNHNV and CDR2 YYDKDF (reference sequence).